Listed below are T cell receptor beta chains from one sample, sequenced in a study of T-cell reconstitution after alpha-beta-depleted transplantation in children. TCRdb fed the PCR reads into MiXCR, producing one record per CDR3 protein. The table has approximately 640,000 distinct CDR3 sequences, around 17% seen once. The starting material was PBMCs from the stem cell graft donor, obtained from the stem cell graft. The receptors were gathered from a human donor who donated a stem cell graft to a child with acute myeloid leukemia. The CDR3 runs from the conserved cysteine through the conserved F or W. The D gene is left open where the match is weak. Size is stated for part of the rows, as once, few or many counts, or as a class when the clone is expanded.

.	many	TRBV13	TRBJ2-6	TGTGCCAGCAGCTTAGGCCGGGACCACGTCCTGACTTTC	CASSLGRDHVLTF
TRBD1	many	TRBV20-1	TRBJ1-1	TGCAGTGCAGAAAGACAGGGGAACACTGAAGCTTTCTTT	CSAERQGNTEAFF
TRBD1	many	TRBV6-1	TRBJ2-2	TGTGCCAGCAGATCCGGACAGGGAAGAGGCGGGGAGCTGTTTTTT	CASRSGQGRGGELFF
.	few	TRBV3-1	TRBJ2-1	TGTGCCAGCAGCCAAGTTACGGCCCATGAGCAGTTCTTC	CASSQVTAHEQFF
.	few	TRBV20-1	TRBJ2-3	TGCAGTGCTAGAGATATAACAGCCGGAGATACGCAGTATTTT	CSARDITAGDTQYF
TRBD2	.	TRBV12-3/TRBV12-4	TRBJ2-1	TGTGCCAGCACTCGAGAGGGACTAGCGGGTGAGGATGAGCAGTTCTTC	CASTREGLAGEDEQFF
.	many	TRBV29-1	TRBJ1-2	TGCAGCGTTGACCTCGGGGTTTTAGGGTATGGCTACACCTTC	CSVDLGVLGYGYTF
TRBD2	.	TRBV20-1	TRBJ2-1	TGCAGTGCTAGAGAAGCCTTGTATAGCGGGGGGGAATACAATGAGCAGTTCTTC	CSAREALYSGGEYNEQFF
.	many	TRBV20-1	TRBJ2-1	TGCAGCCCCTCGGCAGGGTCAAATTACAATGAGCAGTTCTTC	CSPSAGSNYNEQFF
.	many	TRBV5-6	TRBJ2-2	TGTGCCAGCAGCCCGAGGGGCACGAACACCGGGGAGCTGTTTTTT	CASSPRGTNTGELFF
.	many	TRBV4-2	TRBJ1-5	TGTGCCAGCAGCCAAGGTTCCGGGCCCCAGCATTTT	CASSQGSGPQHF
.	once	TRBV7-7	TRBJ2-1	TGTGCCAGCAGCCCCGGGGGTGCCTCGATTCAGGACAACTACAATGAGCAGTTCTTC	CASSPGGASIQDNYNEQFF
TRBD2	many	TRBV20-1	TRBJ2-3	TGCAGTGCTGGCAAACCTGAACTAGCGGGAGGGGCGCAGTATTTT	CSAGKPELAGGAQYF
.	few	TRBV7-2	TRBJ1-5	TGTGCCAGCAGCTTATACCCTGGGGATCAGCCCCAGCATTTT	CASSLYPGDQPQHF
.	many	TRBV5-1	TRBJ2-1	TGCGCCAGCAGCTTAATAGCGGACTCCTACAATGAGCAGTTCTTC	CASSLIADSYNEQFF
.	few	TRBV7-8	TRBJ2-3	TGTGCCAGCAGCTTAGGGGCAGGGATGGATACGCAGTATTTT	CASSLGAGMDTQYF
.	.	TRBV12-5	TRBJ1-1	TGTGCTAGTGGTTTAAGGGGGGCAGAAACTGAAGCTTTCTTT	CASGLRGAETEAFF
.	few	TRBV24-1	TRBJ1-5	TGTGCCACCAGTGAGGTTGACCAATATCAGCCCCAGCATTTT	CATSEVDQYQPQHF
TRBD1	few	TRBV5-1	TRBJ1-2	TGCGCCAGCAGGAGTCAGGGGGGGATTAATGGCTACACCTTC	CASRSQGGINGYTF
.	many	TRBV15	TRBJ2-1	TGTGCCACCAGCAGCGATTGGACAGGGAGGGCTGAGCAGTTCTTC	CATSSDWTGRAEQFF
.	few	TRBV9	TRBJ2-1	TGTGCCAGCAGCGTAGGGGCAGGGAAGGGGAATGAGCAGTTCTTC	CASSVGAGKGNEQFF
.	many	TRBV20-1	TRBJ1-3	TGCAGTGCTACGGATAGGTCCGGAAACACCATATATTTT	CSATDRSGNTIYF
TRBD2	few	TRBV10-1	TRBJ2-1	TGCGCCAGCAGTCCCCGGACTAGCGGGGGGGCATATGAGCAGTTCTTC	CASSPRTSGGAYEQFF
.	.	TRBV20-1	TRBJ2-1	TGCAGTGCTAGAACCCCCGGCGACCCCTACAATGAGCAGTTCTTC	CSARTPGDPYNEQFF
.	.	TRBV27	TRBJ1-1	TGTGCCAGCAGTTTATATCCCTCCGGGACATTCCGTCTGAACGATGAAGCTTTCTTT	CASSLYPSGTFRLNDEAFF
.	.	TRBV20-1	TRBJ2-5	TGCAGTGCTAGATCCGCCGTAGGGTTCGAGACCCAGTACTTC	CSARSAVGFETQYF
TRBD2	few	TRBV29-1	TRBJ2-2	TGCAGCGTTGGCGGGGGGCCCAACACCGGGGAGCTGTTTTTT	CSVGGGPNTGELFF
TRBD1	.	TRBV12-3/TRBV12-4	TRBJ2-2	TGTGCCAGCAGTCCGGGACAGGGGACGCGCTCGAACACCGGGGAGCTGTTTTTT	CASSPGQGTRSNTGELFF
.	many	TRBV20-1	TRBJ1-1	TGCAGTGCTAGAGCTGAGCGGAGGGGCTGGGTGATCACTGAAGCTTTCTTT	CSARAERRGWVITEAFF
.	few	TRBV6-2/TRBV6-3	TRBJ1-2	TGTGCCAGCAGTTACCCCCGGGAGAGGGGCTACACCTTC	CASSYPRERGYTF
.	.	TRBV6-1	TRBJ1-5	TGTGCCAGCAGTGGGGGACTTCCCAATCAGCCCCAGCATTTT	CASSGGLPNQPQHF
.	.	TRBV5-5	TRBJ1-1	TGTGCCAGCAGCTTGGCAGAATTGGGCACTGAAGCTTTCTTT	CASSLAELGTEAFF
.	.	TRBV4-2	TRBJ2-7	TGTGCCATGGGCCCCGGGCTCGTGTGGTACGAGCGGTACTTC	CAMGPGLVWYERYF
.	.	TRBV20-1	TRBJ2-4	TGCAGTGCCCGGGGGGCCAAAAACATTCAGTACTTC	CSARGAKNIQYF
.	many	TRBV5-8	TRBJ2-3	TGTGCCAGCAGCGTGTCTTGGACAGAGAGCACAGATACGCAGTATTTT	CASSVSWTESTDTQYF
.	once	TRBV12-3/TRBV12-4	TRBJ2-2	TGTGCCAGCAGTTTAGCCTCAGGGGTGACCGGGGAGCTGTTTTTT	CASSLASGVTGELFF
TRBD1	.	TRBV7-2	TRBJ1-5	TGTGCCAGCAGCTTAGAAACAGGGGCGGTGGTTCAGCCCCAGCATTTT	CASSLETGAVVQPQHF
TRBD2	.	TRBV11-2	TRBJ2-1	TGTGCCAGCAGCTTAGATATGCTCAGGATTTCGACTAGCGGGGGGGCCAATGAGCAGTTCTTC	CASSLDMLRISTSGGANEQFF
.	few	TRBV20-1	TRBJ1-2	TGCAGTGCTAGAGATAACAGTAACTATGGCTACACCTTC	CSARDNSNYGYTF
.	.	TRBV5-1	TRBJ2-1	TGCGCCAGGCAGGGGTTAGCTGAGCAGTTCTTC	CARQGLAEQFF
TRBD2	many	TRBV12-3/TRBV12-4	TRBJ2-5	TGTGCCAGCAGTTTATCTAGCGGGGAGACCCAGTACTTC	CASSLSSGETQYF
.	few	TRBV6-5	TRBJ2-5	TGTGCCAGCAGTTTTCAAGGGACCCAAGAGACCCAGTACTTC	CASSFQGTQETQYF
TRBD1	many	TRBV20-1	TRBJ1-5	TGCAGTGCTCCGACAGGGGGCAATCAGCCCCAGCATTTT	CSAPTGGNQPQHF
.	.	TRBV15	TRBJ2-4	TGTGCCACCAGCAGCGACACAGTAGCCAAAAACATTCAGTACTTC	CATSSDTVAKNIQYF
TRBD1	few	TRBV9	TRBJ1-4	TGTGCCAGCAGCGTAGCCGGGAGGACAGGATCAACTAATGAAAAACTGTTTTTT	CASSVAGRTGSTNEKLFF
.	.	TRBV7-2	TRBJ1-1	TGTGCCAGCAGCCCCTCGGGGTCGTGGACTGAAGCTTTCTTT	CASSPSGSWTEAFF
.	.	TRBV5-1	TRBJ1-1	TGCGCCAGCAGCTTAGTGACAGCCAACACTGAAGCTTTCTTT	CASSLVTANTEAFF
.	.	TRBV5-6	TRBJ1-2	TGTGCCAGCAGCTTGGGAGACGGATACTATGGCTACACCTTC	CASSLGDGYYGYTF